Each of the 16 T cell receptor beta chains below was sequenced from the same sample in a study of human T cells and chemical hapten exposure. TCRdb fed the RACE reads into MiXCR, producing one record per CDR3 protein. The sample has about 77,000 distinct CDR3 sequences; 7% to 9.5% are singletons. Documented time point: healthy volunteer bleed at 6 weeks. Someone pulled total RNA out of unfractionated whole blood. Sequenced material: whole blood. These TCRs come from a female donor in good health. Some clones in this sample may be carry-over from other donors' samples.

This clonotype was seen many times. The chain links TRBV6-4 to TRBJ1-1, with 8 bases matching TRBD1. CDR1 is MRHNA and CDR2 is SNTAGT in the germline V gene. This CDR3 region has 13 residues. V gave up 2 bases and J gave up 7 bases; unmatched junction bases: 3. CDR3 nucleotide sequence: TGTGCCAGCAGTGACAAAGGGACAGGTGAAGCTTTCTTT. Translated: CASSDKGTGEAFF.

The table lists this clonotype with many counts. The gene calls are TRBV7-9 and TRBJ1-4; TRBD1 matches 7 bases. The length of the CDR3 is 17 residues. V shed 5 bases and J 6 bases; nucleotides not matched to a gene: 15. Germline V lookup: CDR1 SEHNR, CDR2 FQNEAQ (reference sequence). The DNA of the CDR3 is TGTGCCAGCAGCCAGGGGACAGCCAGCCAAGATCATGAAAAACTGTTTTTT. Translation: CASSQGTASQDHEKLFF.

At least ten counts were recorded for this clonotype. The CDR3 DNA follows: TGTGCCAGCAGTGCCGGTCCCCTAGCCTACAATGAGCAGTTCTTC. Its protein is CASSAGPLAYNEQFF. The rearrangement joins TRBV6-1 to TRBJ2-1, with no clear D. The CDR3 runs 15 residues. The germline V and J ends were trimmed by 4 bases and 2 bases, with 12 bases remaining between them. The germline gives CDR1 MNHNS, CDR2 SASEGT.

This clonotype was counted at least ten times. The chain joins TRBV7-2 to TRBJ2-7; possible D gene TRBD1, 7 bases. The germline gives CDR1 SGHTA, CDR2 FQGNSA. The CDR3 extends over 15 amino acids. Trimming left V 5 bases short and J 5 bases short, with 19 bases between. The CDR3 reads CASSQGGKGLHEQYF. The CDR3 region has the DNA TGTGCCAGCAGCCAGGGGGGAAAGGGGCTTCACGAGCAGTACTTC.

This clonotype appeared many times. The chain combines TRBV15 with TRBJ1-1, with D unclear. Per the germline V gene, CDR1 is LNHNV and CDR2 is YYDKDF (reference sequence). The CDR3 length is 14 residues. V dropped 0 bases and J dropped 8 bases, with 13 bases sitting between them. The DNA for the CDR3 is TGTGCCACCAGCAGAGATCCGGGTGCAGAAGAAGCTTTCTTT. Protein product: CATSRDPGAEEAFF.

The chain has TRBV20-1 and TRBJ2-5, with 11 bases that match TRBD2. The length of the CDR3 is 15 residues. Per germline, CDR1 DFQATT and CDR2 SNEGSKA (reference sequence). V dropped 5 bases and J dropped 5; count of bases not matched to a gene: 10. CDR3 bases: TGCAGTGCTCCGAATAGCGGGGGGGCATGGGAGACCCAGTACTTC. Translated: CSAPNSGGAWETQYF.

This clonotype showed up just a few times. The J gene is TRBJ2-6, the V gene TRBV27; D is uncertain. The V gene lost 2 bases and the J gene lost 4 bases, with 3 bases spanning the gap. Germline-derived CDR1 and CDR2 are MNHEY and SMNVEV (reference sequence). This CDR3 spans 13 amino acids. CDR3 DNA sequence: TGTGCCAGCAGTTTACGCGGGGCCAACGTCCTGACTTTC. Residues: CASSLRGANVLTF.

A note on this clonotype: This may arise from a read error, as a much more abundant clone is one base away. The J gene is TRBJ1-1, the V gene TRBV7-2; the D gene is possibly TRBD1 (6 bases). CDR1 and CDR2 from the germline V gene are SGHTA and FQGNSA. The CDR3 has 14 residues. The DNA of the CDR3 is TGTGTCAGCAGCCGATGGACAGCCAACACTGAAGCTTTCTTT. Amino acids: CVSSRWTANTEAFF.

This clonotype showed up just a few times. The chain joins TRBV6-6 to TRBJ1-1; 7 nucleotides align to TRBD1. The CDR3 runs 14 residues. Germline lookup yields CDR1 MNHNY and CDR2 SVGAGI (reference sequence). Germline trimming cut 7 bases from V and 4 bases from J; bases unmatched to any gene: 9. CDR3 coding DNA: TGTGCCAGCACCCAAGACAGGGTGAGCACTGAAGCTTTCTTT. Its protein product is CASTQDRVSTEAFF.

The V call is TRBV19, the J call TRBJ1-5; D possibly corresponds to TRBD1 (5 bases). Trimming removed 3 bases at V and 7 bases at J, with 16 bases between. The CDR3 consists of 15 residues. The V gene's germline CDR1 is LNHDA and CDR2 SQIVND (reference sequence). The CDR3 sequence is CASSMAGTGGQPQHF. The CDR3 region has the DNA TGTGCCAGTAGTATGGCGGGGACGGGAGGCCAGCCCCAGCATTTT.

The rearrangement uses TRBV18 and TRBJ1-2, with 11 bases matching TRBD1. The V and J ends lost 3 bases and 3 bases, in that order; junction bases with no gene match: 3. Looked up from germline, CDR1 is KGHSH and CDR2 is LQKENI. The CDR3 has 15 residues. CDR3 protein: CASSPGQGADYGYTF. The CDR3, as DNA: TGTGCCAGCTCACCCGGACAGGGGGCAGACTATGGCTACACCTTC.

At least ten counts were recorded for this clonotype. The CDR3: CASSPPPTWGRGLDVEAFF. In nucleotides, the CDR3 is TGTGCCAGCTCACCACCGCCAACGTGGGGCCGCGGTTTGGACGTTGAAGCTTTCTTT. V gene TRBV18 combines with J gene TRBJ1-1; a possible D gene is TRBD1 (5 bases). V lost 0 bases and J lost 7, with 27 bases in between. This CDR3 is built from 19 residues. Germline lookup yields CDR1 KGHSH and CDR2 LQKENI.

This clonotype was detected ten times or more. The rearrangement links TRBV7-9 to TRBJ1-1; 10 bases match TRBD1. V dropped 0 bases and J dropped 1; count of bases not matched to a gene: 14. This CDR3 has 20 residues. Germline lookup yields CDR1 SEHNR and CDR2 FQNEAQ (reference sequence). The CDR3 region has the DNA TGTGCCAGCAGCTTAGCTTTCTCGTTTGTCGGGACAGGGGAGAACACTGAAGCTTTCTTT. Translated, it gives CASSLAFSFVGTGENTEAFF.

Ten or more counts support this clonotype. The chain links TRBV12-3 or TRBV12-4 to TRBJ2-7, with D uncertain. With 4 bases removed from V and 3 bases from J, the gap between germline ends came to 4 bases. The CDR3 contains 11 residues. The DNA for the CDR3 is TGTGCCAGCAGTTCATACTACGAGCAGTACTTC. It is translated as CASSSYYEQYF.

There are many counts of this clonotype. V gene TRBV28 combines with J gene TRBJ2-7; no clear D. CDR1 and CDR2 (germline): MDHEN, SYDVKM. CDR3 length: 12 residues. With 3 bases removed from V and 3 bases from J, the gap between germline ends came to 6 bases. CDR3: CASSFQNYEQYF. The CDR3 DNA sequence: TGTGCCAGCAGTTTCCAGAACTACGAGCAGTACTTC. Looking up the rest from reference TRBV28 and TRBJ2-7 gives the full variable domain: DVKVTQSSRYLVKRTGEKVFLECVQDMDHENMFWYRQDPGLGLRLIYFSYDVKMKEKGDIPEGYSVSREKKERFSLILESASTNQTSMYLCASSFQNYEQYFGPGTRLTVT.

This rearrangement joins TRBV6-5 to TRBJ1-2, with unresolved D. Trimming left V 0 bases short and J 6 bases short, with 14 bases between. This CDR3 is built from 15 residues. Per germline, CDR1 MNHEY and CDR2 SVGAGI. This CDR3 reads CASSYSAADLNGYTF. The CDR3 DNA reads as TGTGCCAGCAGTTACTCGGCGGCGGATCTTAATGGCTACACCTTC.